Listed below are T cell receptor beta chains from one sample, sequenced in a study of T cells after yellow fever vaccination. MiXCR, run by TCRdb on the 5' RACE reads, gives a single entry per CDR3 protein. The sample records more than 350,000 distinct CDR3 sequences, around a tenth being singletons. The sequenced sample was PBMCs, obtained on the day of the first yellow fever vaccination. The receptors originated from a man aged 18-30 years who received the YFV17D yellow fever vaccine. Each CDR3 is given with its conserved first and last residue. Each record gives: clone size, V gene, D gene, J gene, CDR3 DNA, CDR3 protein. D genes are given only for firm matches. Not every row has a clone size; where given, it reads once, few, many or a size class.

many,TRBV7-2,TRBD1,TRBJ2-5,TGCGCCAGCAGCTTTCAGGGGGAAGAGACCCAGTACTTC,CASSFQGEETQYF
few,TRBV18,NA,TRBJ1-1,TGTGCCAGCTCATTTATCGGACAGCCGAGTGAAGCTTTCTTT,CASSFIGQPSEAFF
few,TRBV29-1,NA,TRBJ2-3,TGCAGCGTCGGAGAGGGACTCACAGATACGCAGTATTTT,CSVGEGLTDTQYF
few,TRBV10-3,TRBD2,TRBJ2-2,TGTGCCATCAAAATTCTAGCGGAGAACACCGGGGAGCTGTTTTTT,CAIKILAENTGELFF
few,TRBV7-2,TRBD1,TRBJ2-1,TGTGCCAGCAGCTTAGAGGGGGACAGGCAGTTCTTC,CASSLEGDRQFF
NA,TRBV6-5,NA,TRBJ2-1,TGTGCCAGCAGATCAAGGGGGGCACGACTCTCCTACAATGAGCAGTTCTTC,CASRSRGARLSYNEQFF
NA,TRBV6-1,NA,TRBJ1-2,TGTGCCAGCAGACGCGACAGTAACTATGGCTACACCTTC,CASRRDSNYGYTF
NA,TRBV12-3/TRBV12-4,NA,TRBJ1-5,TGTGCCAGCAGCCGCGGGACACGGCTTAGCAATCAGCCCCAGCATTTT,CASSRGTRLSNQPQHF
NA,TRBV4-3,NA,TRBJ1-3,TGCGCCAGCAGCCAAGAATGGCGTTCTGGAAACACCATATATTTT,CASSQEWRSGNTIYF
NA,TRBV7-2,TRBD1,TRBJ2-7,TGTGCCAGCAGCGCCCGGGACAGGGGTTCCTACGAGCAGTACTTC,CASSARDRGSYEQYF
few,TRBV20-1,NA,TRBJ1-1,TGCAGTGCTAGAGATCTGGAGGGCAGCCGGAACACTGAAGCTTTCTTT,CSARDLEGSRNTEAFF
few,TRBV15,TRBD1,TRBJ1-3,TGTGCCACCAGCAGCCCAAGTACCGGACAGGGGGCTTGGGGAAACACCATATATTTT,CATSSPSTGQGAWGNTIYF
NA,TRBV7-9,NA,TRBJ1-6,TGTGCCAGCAGCTTCGAAAACAGTTTCAATTCACCCCTCCACTTT,CASSFENSFNSPLHF
NA,TRBV11-2,NA,TRBJ2-3,TGTGCCAGCAGCTCCCTTGGGGGGCTGTGGGCAGATACGCAGTATTTT,CASSSLGGLWADTQYF
NA,TRBV5-1,TRBD2,TRBJ2-1,TGCGCCAGCAGCGCGGGGGGTTACGATGAGCAGTTCTTC,CASSAGGYDEQFF
few,TRBV20-1,NA,TRBJ2-3,TGCAGTGCTAGTTTTGTTGTGACAGATACGCAGTATTTT,CSASFVVTDTQYF
many,TRBV3-1,NA,TRBJ1-2,TGTGCCAGCAGCCCTGGACCCGAAGGCTACACCTTC,CASSPGPEGYTF
few,TRBV2,TRBD1,TRBJ1-2,TGTGCCAGCAGTTTCCGGGACAGTTTTAACTATGGCTACACCTTC,CASSFRDSFNYGYTF
NA,TRBV5-6,TRBD1,TRBJ1-2,TGTGCCAGCAGCACCTCAGGGGGCATAGATGGCTACACCTTC,CASSTSGGIDGYTF
few,TRBV10-2,NA,TRBJ2-2,TGCGCCAGCAGTGACCGGGGGACCAACACCGGGGAGCTGTTTTTT,CASSDRGTNTGELFF
NA,TRBV7-9,NA,TRBJ2-5,TGTGCCAGCACCCCTAGGGGGGCGGAGACCCAGTACTTC,CASTPRGAETQYF
few,TRBV9,TRBD1,TRBJ1-1,TGTGCCAGCAGCACATTGGGACAGGAAGCTTTCTTT,CASSTLGQEAFF
few,TRBV6-1,NA,TRBJ1-2,TGTGCCAGCGGGGGTCGGGGTAGCTATGGCTACACCTTC,CASGGRGSYGYTF
NA,TRBV27,NA,TRBJ2-7,TGTGCCAGCAGTTTATTTAGGCGGGACGAGCAGTACTTC,CASSLFRRDEQYF
few,TRBV11-1,NA,TRBJ1-1,TGTGCCAGCAGCTTAAATGTCGTATCGAGCCAATCTGAAGCTTTCTTT,CASSLNVVSSQSEAFF
few,TRBV12-3/TRBV12-4,NA,TRBJ2-3,TGTGCCAGCAGTTACCCGGGGTTCGGCACAGATACGCAGTATTTT,CASSYPGFGTDTQYF
few,TRBV11-3,NA,TRBJ1-1,TGTGCCAGCAGCTTAAGGAGAACGGCTGAAGCTTTCTTT,CASSLRRTAEAFF
few,TRBV11-2,NA,TRBJ1-4,TGTGCCAGCAGCTTACTGCCAGGCTCTAATGAAAAACTGTTTTTT,CASSLLPGSNEKLFF
NA,TRBV20-1,NA,TRBJ2-6,TGCAGTGCCCAGTCTGGGGCCAACGTCCTGACTTTC,CSAQSGANVLTF
NA,TRBV11-2,NA,TRBJ1-5,TGTGCCAGCAGCTTCGGGCAGAGCGATCAGCCCCAGCATTTT,CASSFGQSDQPQHF
NA,TRBV6-5,TRBD1,TRBJ1-5,TGTGCCGCCGGGACAGGGGGCACACAGCCCCAGCATTTT,CAAGTGGTQPQHF
NA,TRBV7-2,NA,TRBJ2-3,TGTGCCAGCAGCTTAGTGAGGGGATTGAGCACAGATACGCAGTATTTT,CASSLVRGLSTDTQYF
NA,TRBV6-5,NA,TRBJ2-5,TGTGCCAGCAGTTCCCGGGCCGTTGTAGAGACCCAGTACTTC,CASSSRAVVETQYF
once,TRBV5-1,TRBD1,TRBJ1-6,TGCGCCAGCAGCCGAGATTCAAACAGGGGATCACCCCTCCACTTT,CASSRDSNRGSPLHF
NA,TRBV7-8,NA,TRBJ1-1,TGTGCCAGCAGCAGGGACGGACGCACTGAAGCTTTCTTT,CASSRDGRTEAFF
NA,TRBV25-1,NA,TRBJ1-5,TGTGCCAGCAGTGAACCCAGGGACCCCCGGGCCGATCAGCCCCAGCATTTT,CASSEPRDPRADQPQHF
few,TRBV24-1,TRBD2,TRBJ2-1,TGTGCCACCAGTGACGTGCGGGGGGTTGTTTACAATGAGCAGTTCTTC,CATSDVRGVVYNEQFF
NA,TRBV5-4,NA,TRBJ1-2,TGTGCCAGCAGCTCACACGGGGTGACCTATGGCTACACCTTC,CASSSHGVTYGYTF
few,TRBV6-5,NA,TRBJ1-2,TGTGCCAGCAGTTACTACACGGGTTTATCTGGTGGCTACACCTTC,CASSYYTGLSGGYTF
many,TRBV5-1,TRBD2,TRBJ2-3,TGCGCCAGCAGCTTTGGTCTAGCGGCAGATACGCAGTATTTT,CASSFGLAADTQYF
NA,TRBV15,NA,TRBJ1-3,TGTGCCACCAGCAGGACCGGAGACTCTGGAAACACCATATATTTT,CATSRTGDSGNTIYF
few,TRBV5-1,TRBD1,TRBJ2-3,TGCGCCAGCAGCTTGACAGGGGCTCCCACAGATACGCAGTATTTT,CASSLTGAPTDTQYF
few,TRBV20-1,TRBD2,TRBJ2-7,TGCAGTGCTAGAACCGCCAGCGGGGGCCGCCCCTACGAGCAGTACTTC,CSARTASGGRPYEQYF
NA,TRBV2,NA,TRBJ2-5,TGTGCCAGCAGTGACGTAGCAGGAGAGACCCAGTACTTC,CASSDVAGETQYF
NA,TRBV15,NA,TRBJ2-5,TGTGCCACCAGCAGATCCAGGGAGGGGGTCGGAGAGACCCAGTACTTC,CATSRSREGVGETQYF